Presented here are 21 T cell receptor beta chains from one specimen sequenced in a study of blood T cell repertoires in COVID-19. Measured with immunoSEQ multiplex PCR; TCRdb has only the in-frame clones, and not every one. The table records about 40,000 clones, about 86% of them present only once. Sequencing was performed on peripheral blood. Every receptor here comes from a man aged 45-65 years in a cohort sampled during active COVID-19.

The chain uses TRBV24-1 and TRBJ2-4; the match to TRBD1 covers 10 bases. The CDR3 has 18 amino acids. V gave up 9 bases and J gave up 7 bases; unmatched junction bases: 20. In germline, CDR1 is KGHDR, CDR2 SFDVKD. In DNA, the CDR3 is TGTGCCACCCGCCCACGACAGGGGGCTTTTCCGGGTTGGAACATTCAGTACTTC. Its translation: CATRPRQGAFPGWNIQYF.

The table lists this clone with a few counts. The rearrangement uses TRBV13 and TRBJ1-3; D is undetermined. The CDR3 contains 12 residues. Trimming left V 4 bases short and J 8 bases short, with 9 bases between. Per germline, CDR1 PRHDT and CDR2 FYEKMQ (reference sequence). For the CDR3, the DNA is TGTGCCAGCAGCTCCGGTCGGGACACCATATATTTT. It translates to CASSSGRDTIYF.

V usage is TRBV30 and J usage is TRBJ1-1; D remains unclear. The germline gives CDR1 GTSNPN, CDR2 SVGIG (reference sequence). The CDR3 has 12 residues. This CDR3 is CAYERLNTEAFF. For the CDR3, the DNA is TGTGCTTACGAGAGGCTTAACACTGAAGCTTTCTTT.

Comments on this clone: The conserved closing phenylalanine or tryptophan is absent in this CDR3, likely reflecting a read error. The limits of the CDR3 on the DNA are not certain, so only TCRdb's listed CDR3 is given. The gene calls are TRBV5-1 and TRBJ1-1. Germline-derived CDR1 and CDR2 are SGHRS and YFSETQ. The CDR3 sequence runs 9 residues, both termini included. CDR3 in amino acids: CASTHPDPG.

V and J are TRBV3-1 (or the pseudogene TRBV3-2) and TRBJ2-2; D is ambiguous. Trimming cost V 0 bases and J 6 bases, with 5 bases left between them. There are 13 residues in the CDR3. Germline V CDR1 and CDR2: LGHDT, YNNKEL (reference sequence). The CDR3 bases are TGTGCCAGCAGCCAAGAAAACTCCGGGGAGCTGTTTTTT. It yields the protein CASSQENSGELFF.

The chain links TRBV19 to TRBJ2-1; perhaps TRBD1 as D (5 bases). The CDR3 spans 12 residues. The V end was cut by 5 bases, the J end by 6 bases, with 8 bases between. Germline CDR1 is LNHDA and CDR2 is SQIVND (reference sequence). In DNA, the CDR3 is TGTGCCAGTAGTTTACAGGTCAATGAGCAGTTCTTC. Amino acid sequence: CASSLQVNEQFF. The entire variable domain, with the rest obtained from reference TRBV19 and TRBJ2-1, is as follows: DGGITQSPKYLFRKEGQNVTLSCEQNLNHDAMYWYRQDPGQGLRLIYYSQIVNDFQKGDIAEGYSVSREKKESFPLTVTSAQKNPTAFYLCASSLQVNEQFFGPGTRLTVL.

V usage is TRBV6-2 or TRBV6-3 and J usage is TRBJ2-7; weak D call: TRBD2 (7 bases). CDR1 and CDR2 from the germline V gene are MNHEY and SVGEGT. The V and J ends lost 6 bases and 6 bases respectively, with 18 bases between them. This CDR3 is built from 14 residues. The CDR3 coding sequence is TGTGCCAGCAGCAACGGGGGGCGGACGGGCGAGCAGTACGTC. Protein: CASSNGGRTGEQYV.

This sequence joins TRBV11-2 and TRBJ2-5, with TRBD1 matching over 8 bases. Trimming removed 6 bases from V and 5 bases from J; junction bases left unmatched: 5. CDR3 length equals 13 residues. Germline CDR1 reads SGHAT; CDR2 reads FQNNGV. The CDR3 DNA sequence: TGTGCCAGCAGGACAGGGGCGGATGAGACCCAGTACTTC. Translated: CASRTGADETQYF.

The V and J genes are TRBV28 and TRBJ2-7; weak D call: TRBD1 (6 bases). The V gene lost 5 bases and the J gene lost 5 bases, with 13 bases spanning the gap. The CDR3 is 13 amino acids. CDR1 is MDHEN, CDR2 SYDVKM, per germline. This CDR3 is CASSLTGTHEQYF. In DNA form, the CDR3 reads TGTGCCAGCAGTCTCACAGGGACCCACGAGCAGTACTTC.

The V gene is TRBV27, the J gene TRBJ2-3; D remains unclear. Per the germline V gene, CDR1 is MNHEY and CDR2 is SMNVEV (reference sequence). The CDR3 has 13 residues. The V end lost 4 bases, the J end lost 6 bases, and 11 bases lay between the germline ends. The CDR3 sequence: CASSSYFMDTQYF. CDR3 DNA: TGTGCCAGCAGTTCCTATTTTATGGATACGCAGTATTTT.

The chain combines TRBV29-1 with TRBJ1-4; 9 bases match TRBD1. This CDR3 region has 13 residues. Germline CDR1 SQVTM, CDR2 ANQGSEA. The ends lost 7 bases at V and 8 bases at J; junction bases unmatched: 8. The chain's CDR3 is CSGIPGQGEKLFF. The CDR3 nucleotides are TGCAGCGGCATTCCGGGACAGGGAGAAAAACTGTTTTTT.

The table lists this clone with a few counts. This chain uses TRBV19 with TRBJ1-2, with a weak D call TRBD1 (5 bases). Germline loops: CDR1 LNHDA, CDR2 SQIVND (reference sequence). V shed 5 bases and J shed 2 bases, with 12 bases lying between them. There are 14 residues in the CDR3. The CDR3 coding sequence is TGTGCCAGTAGTGCACAGGCTCACAACTATGGCTACACCTTC. Amino acids: CASSAQAHNYGYTF.

The chain couples TRBV6-2 or TRBV6-3 to TRBJ2-5; D possibly corresponds to TRBD1 (5 bases). Germline V lookup: CDR1 MNHEY, CDR2 SVGEGT. Trimming pared 3 bases from V and 1 base from J, leaving 15 bases between. The CDR3 is made up of 16 amino acids. The CDR3, as DNA: TGTGCCAGCAGTTATAGTTCAGGGCAGGGCCAAGAGACCCAGTACTTC. It encodes CASSYSSGQGQETQYF.

The J gene is TRBJ2-7, the V gene TRBV4-1; no clear D. The V and J ends lost 1 base and 3 bases respectively, with 19 bases between them. From germline, CDR1 is MGHRA and CDR2 YSYEKL. The CDR3 is made up of 17 amino acids. The CDR3 DNA reads TGCGCCAGCAGCCAAGTAGCCGGCCCCCGGATGGTCTACGAGCAGTACTTC. Protein product: CASSQVAGPRMVYEQYF.

This clone appeared once. V and J are TRBV19 and TRBJ2-1; 9 bases are shared with TRBD2. The CDR3 has 23 amino acids. Germline assignment: CDR1 LNHDA and CDR2 SQIVND (reference sequence). Trimming removed 4 bases from V and 0 bases from J; junction bases left unmatched: 25. The CDR3 DNA sequence: TGTGCCAGTAGTACCATCCCCCGCTCCGGGACTAGCCTATACATGAGCTCCTACAATGAGCAGTTCTTC. Amino acids: CASSTIPRSGTSLYMSSYNEQFF.

This clone was observed a single time. The rearrangement links TRBV4-3 to TRBJ1-2; D may be TRBD1 (6 bases). In germline, CDR1 is LGHNA, CDR2 YSLEER. V lost 0 bases to trimming and J lost 4 bases, with 15 bases between them. The CDR3 is 16 residues long. The CDR3 coding sequence is TGCGCCAGCAGCCAAGATCGCCCGTCAGGGGTCTATGGCTACACCTTC. Translated, it gives CASSQDRPSGVYGYTF.

This chain connects TRBV7-9 to TRBJ1-1; D is uncertain. CDR1 is SEHNR, CDR2 FQNEAQ, per germline (reference sequence). V was trimmed by 5 bases and J by 1 base, leaving 11 bases between them. The CDR3 length is 14 residues. The DNA of the CDR3 is TGTGCCAGCAGCCCCCGGAGCAGGAACACTGAAGCTTTCTTT. This encodes CASSPRSRNTEAFF.

This clone appeared once. This rearrangement joins TRBV19 to TRBJ2-5; 11 bases fit TRBD1. Germline values: CDR1 LNHDA, CDR2 SQIVND (reference sequence). The CDR3 runs 13 residues. V was pared by 6 bases and J by 6 bases, with 3 bases of the junction left unmatched. CDR3 in DNA: TGTGCCAGTAGCACGGACAGGGGGCAGACCCAGTACTTC. It yields the protein CASSTDRGQTQYF.

The sample holds one count of this clone. The genes are TRBV7-9 and TRBJ2-6; tentatively, D is TRBD2 (6 bases). The V gene lost 8 bases and the J gene lost 2 bases, with 16 bases spanning the gap. The CDR3 contains 16 residues. Per the germline V gene, CDR1 is SEHNR and CDR2 is FQNEAQ (reference sequence). The chain's CDR3 is CASHRYAGTGANVLTF. DNA of the CDR3: TGTGCCAGCCATCGCTATGCGGGGACTGGGGCCAACGTCCTGACTTTC.

This rearrangement joins TRBV18 to TRBJ2-1; 9 nucleotides agree with TRBD2. CDR3 size: 16 residues. Unmatched junction bases numbered 6, after V lost 0 bases and J lost 6 bases. Per the germline V gene, CDR1 is KGHSH and CDR2 is LQKENI. The CDR3 sequence: CASSPPSSGEGNEQFF. The CDR3 DNA reads TGTGCCAGCTCACCACCCTCTAGCGGGGAGGGCAATGAGCAGTTCTTC.

The V and J genes are TRBV12-5 and TRBJ2-7; D perhaps matches TRBD1 (6 bases). This CDR3 is 13 amino acids long. The germline gives CDR1 LGHNT, CDR2 FRNRAP. Trimming shortened V by 7 bases and J by 3 bases, and 13 bases separated the two germline ends. As DNA, the CDR3 is TGTGCTAGTGCCCCGGACAGCTACTACGAGCAGTACTTC. Its translation: CASAPDSYYEQYF.